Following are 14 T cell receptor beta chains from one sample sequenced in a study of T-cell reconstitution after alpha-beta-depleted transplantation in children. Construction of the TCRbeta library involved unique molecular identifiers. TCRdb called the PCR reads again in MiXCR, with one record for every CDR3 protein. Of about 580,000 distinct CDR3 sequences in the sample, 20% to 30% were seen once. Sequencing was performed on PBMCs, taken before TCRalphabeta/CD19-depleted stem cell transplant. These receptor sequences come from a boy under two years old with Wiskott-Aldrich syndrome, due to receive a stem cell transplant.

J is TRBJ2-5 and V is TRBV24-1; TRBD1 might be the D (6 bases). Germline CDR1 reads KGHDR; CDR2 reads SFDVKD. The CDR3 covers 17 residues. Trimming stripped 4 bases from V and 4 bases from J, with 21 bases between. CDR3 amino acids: CATSDSPGGQSVETQYF. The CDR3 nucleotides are TGTGCCACCAGTGACTCCCCTGGCGGACAGTCTGTAGAGACCCAGTACTTC.

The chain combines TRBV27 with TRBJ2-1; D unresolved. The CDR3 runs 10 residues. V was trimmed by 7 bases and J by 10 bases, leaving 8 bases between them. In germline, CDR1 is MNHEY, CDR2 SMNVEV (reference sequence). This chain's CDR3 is CASNPAEQFF. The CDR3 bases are TGTGCCAGCAACCCAGCAGAGCAGTTCTTC.

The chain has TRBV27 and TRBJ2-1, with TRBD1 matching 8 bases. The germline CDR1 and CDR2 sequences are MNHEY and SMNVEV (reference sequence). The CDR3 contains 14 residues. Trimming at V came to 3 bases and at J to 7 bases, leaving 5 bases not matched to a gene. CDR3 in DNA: TGTGCCAGCAGTTTCCGGACAGGGTGGAATGAGCAGTTCTTC. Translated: CASSFRTGWNEQFF.

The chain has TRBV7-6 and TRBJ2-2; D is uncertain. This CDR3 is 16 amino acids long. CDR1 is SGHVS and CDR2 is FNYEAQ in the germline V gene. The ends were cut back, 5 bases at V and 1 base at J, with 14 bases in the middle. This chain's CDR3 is CASSAPQRMNTGELFF. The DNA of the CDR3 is TGTGCCAGCAGCGCCCCGCAACGGATGAACACCGGGGAGCTGTTTTTT.

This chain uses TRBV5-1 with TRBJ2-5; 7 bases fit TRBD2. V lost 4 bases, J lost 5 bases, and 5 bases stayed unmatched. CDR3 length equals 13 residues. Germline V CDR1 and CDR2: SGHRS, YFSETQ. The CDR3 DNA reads TGCGCCAGCAGCCCGAGCGGGATGGAGACCCAGTACTTC. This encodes CASSPSGMETQYF.

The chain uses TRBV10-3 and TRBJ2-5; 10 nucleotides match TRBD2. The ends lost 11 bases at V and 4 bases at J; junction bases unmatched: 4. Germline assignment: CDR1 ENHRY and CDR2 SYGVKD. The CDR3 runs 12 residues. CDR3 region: CAVRTSGETQYF. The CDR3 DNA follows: TGTGCCGTTCGGACTAGCGGAGAGACCCAGTACTTC.

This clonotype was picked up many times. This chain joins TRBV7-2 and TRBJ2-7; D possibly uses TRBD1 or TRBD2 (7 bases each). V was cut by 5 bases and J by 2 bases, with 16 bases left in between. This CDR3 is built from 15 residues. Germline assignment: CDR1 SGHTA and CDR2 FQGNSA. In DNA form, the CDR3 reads TGTGCCAGCAGCCCCCAGGGGGGGGTCCCCTACGAGCAGTACTTC. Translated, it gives CASSPQGGVPYEQYF.

The CDR3 DNA reads TGTGCCAGCAGCTTAGAGGCAGGACGGACGAACACCGGGGAGCTGTTTTTT. Encoded protein: CASSLEAGRTNTGELFF. The chain recombines TRBV11-1 with TRBJ2-2, with D unclear. Looked up from germline, CDR1 is SGHAT and CDR2 is FQDESV (reference sequence). The CDR3 covers 17 residues. V was shortened by 1 base and J by 0 bases, with 12 bases between the two germline ends.

The CDR3 sequence: CASSPRDSTGYTF. The CDR3 DNA reads TGTGCCAGCAGTCCCCGGGACAGTACTGGCTACACCTTC. V and J are TRBV6-6 and TRBJ1-2; 7 bases are a match to TRBD1. V was pared by 5 bases and J by 7 bases, with 7 bases of the junction left unmatched. CDR1 and CDR2 (germline): MNHNY, SVGAGI (reference sequence). CDR3 length: 13 residues.

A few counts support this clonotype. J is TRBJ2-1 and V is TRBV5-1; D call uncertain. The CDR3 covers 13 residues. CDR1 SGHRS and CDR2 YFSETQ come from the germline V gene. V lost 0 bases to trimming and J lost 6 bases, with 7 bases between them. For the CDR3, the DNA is TGCGCCAGCAGCTTGGGAATCTCCAATGAGCAGTTCTTC. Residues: CASSLGISNEQFF.

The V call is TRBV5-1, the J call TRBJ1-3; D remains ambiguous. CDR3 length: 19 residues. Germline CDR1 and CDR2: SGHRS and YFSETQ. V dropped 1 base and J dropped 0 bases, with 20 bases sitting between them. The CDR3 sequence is CASSLMQSTGSLSGNTIYF. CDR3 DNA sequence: TGCGCCAGCAGCTTGATGCAGTCAACTGGGTCCCTCTCTGGAAACACCATATATTTT.

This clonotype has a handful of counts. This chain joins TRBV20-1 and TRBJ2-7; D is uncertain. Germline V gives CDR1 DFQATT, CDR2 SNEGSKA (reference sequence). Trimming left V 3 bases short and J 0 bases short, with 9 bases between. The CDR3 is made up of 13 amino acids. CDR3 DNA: TGCAGTGCTAGCCACCCGAACTCCTACGAGCAGTACTTC. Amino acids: CSASHPNSYEQYF.

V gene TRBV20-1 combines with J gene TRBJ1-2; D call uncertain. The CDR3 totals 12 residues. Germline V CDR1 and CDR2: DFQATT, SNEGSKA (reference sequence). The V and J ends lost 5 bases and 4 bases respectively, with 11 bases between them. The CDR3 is CSAPPHAYGYTF. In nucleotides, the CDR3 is TGCAGTGCTCCACCTCACGCCTATGGCTACACCTTC.

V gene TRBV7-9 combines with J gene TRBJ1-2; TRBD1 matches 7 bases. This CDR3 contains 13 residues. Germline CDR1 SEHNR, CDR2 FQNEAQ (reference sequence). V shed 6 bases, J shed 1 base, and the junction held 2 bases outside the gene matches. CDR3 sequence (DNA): TGTGCCAGCAGGGGACAGTTTAACTATGGCTACACCTTC. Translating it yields CASRGQFNYGYTF.